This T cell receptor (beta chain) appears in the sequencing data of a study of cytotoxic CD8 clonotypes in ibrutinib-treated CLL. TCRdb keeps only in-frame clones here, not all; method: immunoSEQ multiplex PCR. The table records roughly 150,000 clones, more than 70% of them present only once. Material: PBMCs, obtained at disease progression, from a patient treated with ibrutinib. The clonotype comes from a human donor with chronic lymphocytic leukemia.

Written as DNA, the CDR3 is TGCGCCAGCAGCTTGTTAGCCGCACACTCCTACGAGCAGTACTTC. It codes for CASSLLAAHSYEQYF. This chain uses TRBV5-1 with TRBJ2-7; D uncertain. The CDR3 length is 15 residues. V was pared by 1 base and J by 0 bases, with 11 bases between. Germline V CDR1 and CDR2: SGHRS, YFSETQ.